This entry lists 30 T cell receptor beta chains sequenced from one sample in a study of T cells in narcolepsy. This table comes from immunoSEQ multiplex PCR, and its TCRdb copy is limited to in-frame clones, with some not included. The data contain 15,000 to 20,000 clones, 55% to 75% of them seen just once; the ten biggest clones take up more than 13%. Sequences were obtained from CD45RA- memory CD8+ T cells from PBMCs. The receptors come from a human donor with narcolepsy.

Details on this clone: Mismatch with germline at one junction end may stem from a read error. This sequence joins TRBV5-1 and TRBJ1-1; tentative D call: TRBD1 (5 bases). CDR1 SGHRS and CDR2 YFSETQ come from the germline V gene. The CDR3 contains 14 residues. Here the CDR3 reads CASSLPGMNTEAFF. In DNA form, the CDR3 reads TGTGCCAGCAGCTTGCCAGGGATGAACACTGAAGCTTTCTTT. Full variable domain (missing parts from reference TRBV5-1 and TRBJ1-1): KAGVTQTPRYLIKTRGQQVTLSCSPISGHRSVSWYQQTPGQGLQFLFEYFSETQRNKGNFPGRFSGRQFSNSRSEMNVSTLELGDSALYLCASSLPGMNTEAFFGQGTRLTVV.

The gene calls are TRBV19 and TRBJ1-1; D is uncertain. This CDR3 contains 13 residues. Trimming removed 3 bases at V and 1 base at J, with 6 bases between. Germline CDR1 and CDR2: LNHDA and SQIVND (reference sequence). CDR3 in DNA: TGTGCCAGTAGTATTAACAAGAACACTGAAGCTTTCTTT. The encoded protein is CASSINKNTEAFF.

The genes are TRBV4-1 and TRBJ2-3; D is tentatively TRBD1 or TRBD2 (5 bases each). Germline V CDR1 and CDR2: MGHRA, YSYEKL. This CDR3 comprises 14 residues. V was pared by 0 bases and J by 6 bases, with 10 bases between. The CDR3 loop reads CASSQDGWGDTQYF. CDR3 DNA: TGCGCCAGCAGCCAAGACGGGTGGGGGGATACGCAGTATTTT.

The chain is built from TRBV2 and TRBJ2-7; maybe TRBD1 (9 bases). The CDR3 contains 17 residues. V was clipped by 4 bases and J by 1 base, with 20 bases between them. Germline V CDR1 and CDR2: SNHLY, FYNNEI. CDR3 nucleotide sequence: TGTGCCAGCAGTGGAAGCGGGGGACAGGGAGGGTCCTACGAGCAGTACTTC. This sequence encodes CASSGSGGQGGSYEQYF. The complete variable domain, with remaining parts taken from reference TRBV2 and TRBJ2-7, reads EPEVTQTPSHQVTQMGQEVILRCVPISNHLYFYWYRQILGQKVEFLVSFYNNEISEKSEIFDDQFSVERPDGSNFTLKIRSTKLEDSAMYFCASSGSGGQGGSYEQYFGPGTRLTVT.

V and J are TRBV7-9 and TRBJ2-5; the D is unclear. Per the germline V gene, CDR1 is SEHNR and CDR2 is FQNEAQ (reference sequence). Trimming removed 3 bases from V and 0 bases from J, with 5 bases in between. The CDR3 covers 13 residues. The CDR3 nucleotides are TGTGCCAGCAGCTTTTACAACCAAGAGACCCAGTACTTC. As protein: CASSFYNQETQYF.

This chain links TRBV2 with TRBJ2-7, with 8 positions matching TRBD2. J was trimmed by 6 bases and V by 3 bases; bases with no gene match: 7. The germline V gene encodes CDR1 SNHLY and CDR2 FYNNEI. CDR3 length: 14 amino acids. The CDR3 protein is CASSEGLGSSEQYF. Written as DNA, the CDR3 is TGTGCCAGCAGTGAGGGACTAGGCTCCAGCGAGCAGTACTTC.

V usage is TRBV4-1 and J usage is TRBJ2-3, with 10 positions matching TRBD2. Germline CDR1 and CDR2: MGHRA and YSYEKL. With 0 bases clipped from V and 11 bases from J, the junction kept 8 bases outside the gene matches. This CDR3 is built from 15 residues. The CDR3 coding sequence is TGCGCCAGCAGCCAAGATTTGTCTAGCGGGGGCCAGCAGTATTTT. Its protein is CASSQDLSSGGQQYF.

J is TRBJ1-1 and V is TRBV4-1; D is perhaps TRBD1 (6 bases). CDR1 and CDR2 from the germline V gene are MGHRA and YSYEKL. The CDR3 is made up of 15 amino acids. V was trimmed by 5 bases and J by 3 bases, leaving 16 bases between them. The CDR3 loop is CASSSRQELYTEAFF. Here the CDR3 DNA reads TGCGCCAGCAGCTCAAGACAGGAGCTTTACACTGAAGCTTTCTTT.

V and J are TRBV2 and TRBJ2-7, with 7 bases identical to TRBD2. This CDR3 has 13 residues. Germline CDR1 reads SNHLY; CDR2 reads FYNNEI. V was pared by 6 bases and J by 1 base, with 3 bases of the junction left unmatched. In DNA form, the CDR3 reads TGTGCCAGCAGCGGGAGGTTGTCCTACGAGCAGTACTTC. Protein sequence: CASSGRLSYEQYF.

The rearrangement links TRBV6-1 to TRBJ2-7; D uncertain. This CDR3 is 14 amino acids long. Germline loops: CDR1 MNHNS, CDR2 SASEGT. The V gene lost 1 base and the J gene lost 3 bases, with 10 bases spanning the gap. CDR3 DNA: TGTGCCAGCAGTGAAGGTCTCGGAGTCTACGAGCAGTACTTC. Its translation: CASSEGLGVYEQYF.

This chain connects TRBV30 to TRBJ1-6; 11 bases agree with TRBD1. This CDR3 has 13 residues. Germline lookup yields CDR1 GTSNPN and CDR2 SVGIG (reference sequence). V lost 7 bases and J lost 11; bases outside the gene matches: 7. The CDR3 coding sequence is TGTGCCTTTTGGACAGGGGGCATAACACCCCTCCACTTT. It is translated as CAFWTGGITPLHF.

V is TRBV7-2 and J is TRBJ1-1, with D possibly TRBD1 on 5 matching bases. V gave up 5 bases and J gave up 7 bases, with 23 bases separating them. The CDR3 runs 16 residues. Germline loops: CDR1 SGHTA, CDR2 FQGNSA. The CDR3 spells CASSDLTVRSPHEAFF. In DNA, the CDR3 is TGTGCCAGCAGCGACTTGACAGTCCGGAGCCCCCATGAAGCTTTCTTT.

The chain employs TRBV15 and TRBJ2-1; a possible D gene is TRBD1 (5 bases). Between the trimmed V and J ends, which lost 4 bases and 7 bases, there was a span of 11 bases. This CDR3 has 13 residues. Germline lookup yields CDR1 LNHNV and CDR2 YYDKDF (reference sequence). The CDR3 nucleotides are TGTGCCACCAGCAATCTCCAGGGAAATGAGCAGTTCTTC. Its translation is CATSNLQGNEQFF.

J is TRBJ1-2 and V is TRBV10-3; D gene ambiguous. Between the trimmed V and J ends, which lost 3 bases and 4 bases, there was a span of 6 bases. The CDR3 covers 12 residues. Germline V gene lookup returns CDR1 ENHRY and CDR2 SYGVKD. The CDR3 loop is CAISESGYGYTF. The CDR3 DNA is TGTGCCATCAGTGAATCGGGCTATGGCTACACCTTC.

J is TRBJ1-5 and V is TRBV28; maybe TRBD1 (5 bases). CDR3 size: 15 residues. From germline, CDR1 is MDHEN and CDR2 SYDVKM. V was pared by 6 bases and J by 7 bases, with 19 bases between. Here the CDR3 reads CASSPRHGGGQPQHF. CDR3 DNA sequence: TGTGCCAGCAGCCCCCGCCACGGGGGAGGGCAGCCCCAGCATTTT.

CDR3 DNA sequence: TGTGCCAGCAGCTTAGATTTCCCGGACAGACTTAATGAAAAACTGTTTTTT. Its protein product is CASSLDFPDRLNEKLFF. The chain uses TRBV11-3 and TRBJ1-4, with a possible D match to TRBD1 (6 bases). This CDR3 region has 17 residues. The V gene lost 0 bases and the J gene lost 4 bases, with 15 bases spanning the gap. Germline V gives CDR1 SGHNT, CDR2 YENEEA.

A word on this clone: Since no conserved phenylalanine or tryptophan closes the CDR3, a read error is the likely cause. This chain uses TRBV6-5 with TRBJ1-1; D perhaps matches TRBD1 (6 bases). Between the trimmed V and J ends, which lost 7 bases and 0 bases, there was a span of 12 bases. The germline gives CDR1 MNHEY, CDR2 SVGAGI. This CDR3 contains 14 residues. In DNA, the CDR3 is TGTGCCAGCACCAGGGGCGGCGTGAACACTGAAGCTTTCCTT. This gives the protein CASTRGGVNTEAFL.

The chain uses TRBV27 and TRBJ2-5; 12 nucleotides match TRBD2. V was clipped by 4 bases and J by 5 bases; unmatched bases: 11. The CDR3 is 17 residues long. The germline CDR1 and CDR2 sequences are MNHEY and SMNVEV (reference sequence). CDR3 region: CASSSTATSGRRETQYF. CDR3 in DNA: TGTGCCAGCAGTTCGACCGCGACTAGCGGGAGAAGGGAGACCCAGTACTTC.

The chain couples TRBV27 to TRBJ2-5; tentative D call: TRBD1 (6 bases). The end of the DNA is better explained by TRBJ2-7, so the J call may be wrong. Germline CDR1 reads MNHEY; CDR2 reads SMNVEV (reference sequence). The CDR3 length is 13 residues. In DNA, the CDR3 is TGTGCCAGCAAGATACAGGGATCCTACGAGCAGTACTTC. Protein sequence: CASKIQGSYEQYF.

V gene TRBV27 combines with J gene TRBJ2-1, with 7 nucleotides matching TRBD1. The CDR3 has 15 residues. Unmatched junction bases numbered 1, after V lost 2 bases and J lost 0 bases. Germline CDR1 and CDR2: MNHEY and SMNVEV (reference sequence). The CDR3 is CASSLGQASYNEQFF. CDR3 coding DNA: TGTGCCAGCAGTTTAGGACAGGCCTCCTACAATGAGCAGTTCTTC.

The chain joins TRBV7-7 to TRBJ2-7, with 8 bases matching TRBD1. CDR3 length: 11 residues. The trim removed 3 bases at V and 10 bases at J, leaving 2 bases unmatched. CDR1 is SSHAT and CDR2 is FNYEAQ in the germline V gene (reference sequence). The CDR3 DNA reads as TGTGCCAGCAGCTTGGGACAGGAACAGTACTTC. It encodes CASSLGQEQYF. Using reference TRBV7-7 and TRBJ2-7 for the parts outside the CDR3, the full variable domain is GAGVSQSPRYKVTKRGQDVTLRCDPISSHATLYWYQQALGQGPEFLTYFNYEAQPDKSGLPSDRFSAERPEGSISTLTIQRTEQRDSAMYRCASSLGQEQYFGPGTRLTVT.

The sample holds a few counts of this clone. CDR3 sequence reads: CASSPSDRGTEAFF. DNA of the CDR3: TGTGCCAGCAGCCCATCCGACAGGGGCACTGAAGCTTTCTTT. The rearrangement uses TRBV13 and TRBJ1-1, with 8 bases that match TRBD1. Germline CDR1 and CDR2: PRHDT and FYEKMQ (reference sequence). Germline trimming cut 5 bases from V and 4 bases from J; bases unmatched to any gene: 6. This CDR3 is 14 amino acids long.

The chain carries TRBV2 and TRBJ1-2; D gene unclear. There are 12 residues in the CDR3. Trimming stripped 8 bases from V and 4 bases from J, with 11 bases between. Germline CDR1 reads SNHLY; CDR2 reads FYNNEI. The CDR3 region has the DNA TGTGCCAGCGGCGACCGGGGCTATGGCTACACCTTC. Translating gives CASGDRGYGYTF.

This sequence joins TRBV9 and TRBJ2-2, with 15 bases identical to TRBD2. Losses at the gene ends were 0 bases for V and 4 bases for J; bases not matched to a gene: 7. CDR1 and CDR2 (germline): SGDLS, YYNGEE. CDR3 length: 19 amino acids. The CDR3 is CASSVGGLAGGPSTGELFF. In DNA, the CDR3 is TGTGCCAGCAGCGTAGGAGGACTAGCGGGGGGGCCGAGCACCGGGGAGCTGTTTTTT.

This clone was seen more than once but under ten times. CDR3 sequence: CASSYFGVQEKLFF. For the CDR3, the DNA is TGTGCCAGCAGTTACTTCGGCGTACAAGAAAAACTGTTTTTT. The rearrangement joins TRBV6-5 to TRBJ1-4; D unresolved. Trimming shortened V by 1 base and J by 8 bases, and 11 bases separated the two germline ends. Per the germline V gene, CDR1 is MNHEY and CDR2 is SVGAGI. This CDR3 has 14 amino acids.

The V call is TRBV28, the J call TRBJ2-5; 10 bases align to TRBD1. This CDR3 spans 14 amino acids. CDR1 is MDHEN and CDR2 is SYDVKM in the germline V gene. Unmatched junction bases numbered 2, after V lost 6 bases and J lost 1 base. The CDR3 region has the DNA TGTGCCAGCAGCTGGACAGGGGGCCAAGAGACCCAGTACTTC. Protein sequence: CASSWTGGQETQYF.

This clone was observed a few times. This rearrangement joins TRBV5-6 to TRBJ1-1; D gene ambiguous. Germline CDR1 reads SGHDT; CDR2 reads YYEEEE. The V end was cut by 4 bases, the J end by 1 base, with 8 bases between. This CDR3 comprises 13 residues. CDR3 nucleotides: TGTGCCAGCAGCCGCGGGTCGAACACTGAAGCTTTCTTT. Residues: CASSRGSNTEAFF.

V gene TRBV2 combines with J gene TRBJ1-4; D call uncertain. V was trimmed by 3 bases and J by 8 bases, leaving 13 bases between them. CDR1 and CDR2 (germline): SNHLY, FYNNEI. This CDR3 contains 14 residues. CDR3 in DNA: TGTGCCAGCAGTGATCTGGGGAGGGAGGAAAAACTGTTTTTT. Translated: CASSDLGREEKLFF.

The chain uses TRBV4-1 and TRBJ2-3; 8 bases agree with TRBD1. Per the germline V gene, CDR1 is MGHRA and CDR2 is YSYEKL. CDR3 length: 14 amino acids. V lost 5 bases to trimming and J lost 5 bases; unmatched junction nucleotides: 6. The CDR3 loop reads CASSLDRVIDTQYF. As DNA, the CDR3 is TGCGCCAGCAGCTTGGACAGGGTGATAGATACGCAGTATTTT.

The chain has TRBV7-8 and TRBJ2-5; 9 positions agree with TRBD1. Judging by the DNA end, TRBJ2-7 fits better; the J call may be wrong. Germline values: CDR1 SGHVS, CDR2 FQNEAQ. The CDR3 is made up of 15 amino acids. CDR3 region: CASSSADRGSYEQYF. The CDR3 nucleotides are TGTGCCAGCAGCTCCGCTGACAGGGGGAGCTACGAGCAGTACTTC.